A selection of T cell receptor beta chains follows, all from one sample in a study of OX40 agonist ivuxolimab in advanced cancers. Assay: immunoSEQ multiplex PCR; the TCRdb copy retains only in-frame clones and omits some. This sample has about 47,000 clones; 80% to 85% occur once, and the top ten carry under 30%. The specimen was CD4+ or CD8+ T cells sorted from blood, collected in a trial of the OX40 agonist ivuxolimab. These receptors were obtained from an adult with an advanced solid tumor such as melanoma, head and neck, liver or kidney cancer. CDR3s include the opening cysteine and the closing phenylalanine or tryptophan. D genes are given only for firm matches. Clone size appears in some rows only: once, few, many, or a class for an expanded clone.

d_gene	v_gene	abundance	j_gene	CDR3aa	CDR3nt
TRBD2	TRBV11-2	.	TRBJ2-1	CASSLGLASHEQFF	TGTGCCAGCAGCCTGGGACTAGCTTCCCATGAGCAGTTCTTC
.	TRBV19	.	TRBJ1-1	CASSIDQSRDHTEAFF	TGTGCCAGTAGTATAGATCAGTCGCGAGACCACACTGAAGCTTTCTTT
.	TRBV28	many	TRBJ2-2	CASSSVRRHTGELFF	TGTGCCAGCAGTTCAGTCCGTCGGCACACCGGGGAGCTGTTTTTT
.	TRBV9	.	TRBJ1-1	CASSDRGDTEAFF	TGTGCCAGCAGCGATCGGGGCGACACTGAAGCTTTCTTT
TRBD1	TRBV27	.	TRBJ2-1	CASSLHRGVYNEQFF	TGTGCCAGCAGTTTACACAGGGGGGTTTACAATGAGCAGTTCTTC
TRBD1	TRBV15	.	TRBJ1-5	CATSTTGQGLPQHF	TGTGCCACCAGCACCACAGGACAGGGTCTGCCCCAGCATTTT
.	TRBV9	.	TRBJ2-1	CASSGLTDEQFF	TGTGCCAGCAGCGGTCTCACGGATGAGCAGTTCTTC
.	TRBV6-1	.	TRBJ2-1	CASSEGGGANEQFF	TGTGCCAGCAGTGAAGGTGGGGGGGCCAATGAGCAGTTCTTC
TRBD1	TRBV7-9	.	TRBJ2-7	CASSYGQGFTYEQYF	TGTGCCAGCAGCTACGGACAGGGCTTCACCTACGAGCAGTACTTC
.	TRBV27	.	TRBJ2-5	CASSLVAAQETQYF	TGTGCCAGCAGTTTAGTGGCAGCACAAGAGACCCAGTACTTC